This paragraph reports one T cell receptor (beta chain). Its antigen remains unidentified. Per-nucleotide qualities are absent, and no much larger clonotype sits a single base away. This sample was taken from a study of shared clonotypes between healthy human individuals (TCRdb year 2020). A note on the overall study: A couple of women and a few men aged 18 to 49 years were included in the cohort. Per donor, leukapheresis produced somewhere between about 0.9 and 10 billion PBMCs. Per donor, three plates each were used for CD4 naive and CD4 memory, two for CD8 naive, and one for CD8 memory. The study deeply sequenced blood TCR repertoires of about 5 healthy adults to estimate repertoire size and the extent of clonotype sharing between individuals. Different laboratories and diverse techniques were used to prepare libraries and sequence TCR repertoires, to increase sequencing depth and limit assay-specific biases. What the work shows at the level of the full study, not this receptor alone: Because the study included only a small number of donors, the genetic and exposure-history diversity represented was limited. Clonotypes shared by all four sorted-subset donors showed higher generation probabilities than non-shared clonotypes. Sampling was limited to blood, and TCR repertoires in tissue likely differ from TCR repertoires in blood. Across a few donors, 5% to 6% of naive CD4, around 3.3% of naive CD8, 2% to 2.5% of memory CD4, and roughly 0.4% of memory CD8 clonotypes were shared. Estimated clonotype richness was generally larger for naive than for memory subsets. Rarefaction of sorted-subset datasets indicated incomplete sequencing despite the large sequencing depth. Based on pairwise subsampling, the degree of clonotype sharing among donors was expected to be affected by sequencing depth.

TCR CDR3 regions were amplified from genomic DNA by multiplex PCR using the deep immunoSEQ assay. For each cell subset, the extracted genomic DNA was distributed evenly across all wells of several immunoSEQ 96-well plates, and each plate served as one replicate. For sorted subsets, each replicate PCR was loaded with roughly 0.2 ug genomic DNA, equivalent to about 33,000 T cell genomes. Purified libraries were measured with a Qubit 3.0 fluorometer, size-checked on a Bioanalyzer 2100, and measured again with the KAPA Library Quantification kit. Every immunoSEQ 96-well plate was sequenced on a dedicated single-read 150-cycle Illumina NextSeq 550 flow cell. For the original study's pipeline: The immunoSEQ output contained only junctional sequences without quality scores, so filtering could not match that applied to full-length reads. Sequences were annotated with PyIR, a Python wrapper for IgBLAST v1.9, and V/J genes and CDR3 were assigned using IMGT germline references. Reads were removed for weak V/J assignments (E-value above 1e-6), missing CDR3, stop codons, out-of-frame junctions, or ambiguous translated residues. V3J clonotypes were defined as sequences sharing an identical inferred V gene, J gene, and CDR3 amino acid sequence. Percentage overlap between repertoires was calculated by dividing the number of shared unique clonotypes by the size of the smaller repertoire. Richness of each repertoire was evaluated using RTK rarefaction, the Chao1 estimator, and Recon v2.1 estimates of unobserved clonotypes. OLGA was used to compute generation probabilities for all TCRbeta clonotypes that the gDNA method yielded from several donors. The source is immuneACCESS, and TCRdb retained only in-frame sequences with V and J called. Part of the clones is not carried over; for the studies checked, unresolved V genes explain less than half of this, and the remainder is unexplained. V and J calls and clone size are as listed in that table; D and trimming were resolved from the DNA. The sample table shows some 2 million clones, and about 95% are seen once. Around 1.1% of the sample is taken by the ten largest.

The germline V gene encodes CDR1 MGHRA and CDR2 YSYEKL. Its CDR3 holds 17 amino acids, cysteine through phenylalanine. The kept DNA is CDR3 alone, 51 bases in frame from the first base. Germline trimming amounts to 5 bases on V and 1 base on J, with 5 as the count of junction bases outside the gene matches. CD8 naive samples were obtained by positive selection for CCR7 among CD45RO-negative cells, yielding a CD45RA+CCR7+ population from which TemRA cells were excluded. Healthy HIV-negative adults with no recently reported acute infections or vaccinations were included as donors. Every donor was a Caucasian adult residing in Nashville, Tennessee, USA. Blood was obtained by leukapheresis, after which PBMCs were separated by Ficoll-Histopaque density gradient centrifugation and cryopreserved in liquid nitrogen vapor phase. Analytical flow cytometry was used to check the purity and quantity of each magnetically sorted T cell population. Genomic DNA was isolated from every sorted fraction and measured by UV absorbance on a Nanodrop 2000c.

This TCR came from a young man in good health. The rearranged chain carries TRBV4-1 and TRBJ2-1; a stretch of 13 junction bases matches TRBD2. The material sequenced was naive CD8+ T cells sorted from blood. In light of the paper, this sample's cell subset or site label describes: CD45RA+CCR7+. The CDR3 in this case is CASSAWTSGSSYNEQFF. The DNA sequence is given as TGCGCCAGCAGCGCCTGGACTAGCGGGAGTTCCTACAATGAGCAGTTCTTC.